This T cell receptor beta chain was profiled in a study of graft-versus-host responses after intestinal transplantation. The wider study: The recipients all started with anti-thymocyte globulin induction and then took tacrolimus and steroids for approximately 3 years. Points from the study as a whole: The study found high graft-versus-host to host-versus-graft clonal ratios in allografts of patients with graft-donor T cell macrochimerism. GvH clonotypes were identified within recipient marrow, with a subset emerging first in ileum or blood.

Repertoires were generated with immunoSEQ multiplex PCR, while TCRdb's copy carries only in-frame clones and drops some. The sample lists around 50,000 clones, 70% to 90% seen once, with roughly 1.5% in the top ten. As regards this clone: Its antigen is unknown.

The germline V and J ends were trimmed by 5 bases and 6 bases, with 16 bases remaining between them. Germline V gene lookup returns CDR1 LNHNV and CDR2 YYDKDF (reference sequence). This CDR3 has 14 amino acids. This clonotype was obtained from a human patient who received an intestinal transplant, so some T cells may come from the graft donor. The sample in question was PBMCs, obtained 26 days after transplant. The genes are TRBV15 and TRBJ1-2, with D maybe TRBD1 (6 bases). CDR3 nucleotides: TGTGCCACCAGCCGAACCCAGGGGAAGGATGGCTACACCTTC. Amino acids: CATSRTQGKDGYTF.